This T cell receptor (beta chain) was identified in a study of blood T cell repertoires in COVID-19. The wider study: From T cells, B-cell-depleted T cells, or PBMCs came the material, which was cDNA or gDNA.

The protocol was immunoSEQ multiplex PCR, while the TCRdb copy is restricted to in-frame clones and leaves out a portion. The profile covers roughly 200,000 clones, with about 80% appearing a single time and under 8% taken by the ten largest. The CDR3 has 14 residues. Germline V gene lookup returns CDR1 ENHRY and CDR2 SYGVKD. Trimming shortened V by 10 bases and J by 6 bases, and 20 bases separated the two germline ends. The clonotype comes from a man in his sixties with acute or convalescent COVID-19. Sequencing input: peripheral blood. The J gene is TRBJ2-3, the V gene TRBV10-3, with D hard to call. The DNA for the CDR3 is TGTGCCACCACCACAACAGCAACGGCGGATACGCAGTATTTT. It specifies CATTTTATADTQYF.